This entry lists 24 T cell receptor beta chains sequenced from one sample in a study of blood T cell repertoires in COVID-19. Sequenced by immunoSEQ multiplex PCR; TCRdb stores in-frame clones only, minus some. Of tens of thousands of clones in the sample, roughly 87% were seen once. The material sequenced was peripheral blood. The receptors derive from an elderly man in a cohort sampled during active COVID-19.

This rearrangement joins TRBV2 to TRBJ2-7; 7 bases map to TRBD1. The CDR3 is 15 amino acids. Germline V lookup: CDR1 SNHLY, CDR2 FYNNEI. V dropped 2 bases and J dropped 5; count of bases not matched to a gene: 9. The CDR3 loop reads CASSEQGELLDEQYF. The CDR3 DNA is TGTGCCAGCAGTGAACAGGGGGAACTATTAGACGAGCAGTACTTC.

The rearrangement links TRBV6-6 to TRBJ1-3, with D unclear. This CDR3 spans 12 amino acids. V was trimmed by 7 bases and J by 4 bases, leaving 8 bases between them. Germline V gives CDR1 MNHNY, CDR2 SVGAGI (reference sequence). The chain's CDR3 is CASNNGGNTIYF. CDR3 DNA: TGTGCCAGCAACAACGGGGGAAACACCATATATTTT.

The chain uses TRBV5-4 and TRBJ1-2; perhaps TRBD1 as D (5 bases). Germline loops: CDR1 SGHNT, CDR2 YYREEE (reference sequence). This CDR3 spans 14 amino acids. Deletions cut 4 bases from V and 3 bases from J, with 13 bases between. For the CDR3, the DNA is TGTGCCAGCAGCCGGGCGGGGGGTGACTATGGCTACACCTTC. Protein product: CASSRAGGDYGYTF.

This chain uses TRBV5-4 with TRBJ1-1; 9 bases are a match to TRBD1. From germline, CDR1 is SGHNT and CDR2 YYREEE (reference sequence). The CDR3 loop spans 13 amino acids. V dropped 4 bases and J dropped 3; count of bases not matched to a gene: 1. This CDR3 reads CASSRTGDTEAFF. The CDR3 nucleotides read TGTGCCAGCAGCCGGACAGGGGACACTGAAGCTTTCTTT.

The chain joins TRBV11-2 to TRBJ1-6; 7 nucleotides align to TRBD1. The CDR3 length is 16 residues. Germline CDR1 and CDR2: SGHAT and FQNNGV. The V segment lost 2 bases and the J segment 1 base; nucleotides outside the gene matches: 2. The CDR3 nucleotides read TGTGCCAGCAGCTTACAGGGGGAGTCCTATAATTCACCCCTCCACTTT. Residues: CASSLQGESYNSPLHF. The full variable domain, completed using reference TRBV11-2 and TRBJ1-6, is EAGVAQSPRYKIIEKRQSVAFWCNPISGHATLYWYQQILGQGPKLLIQFQNNGVVDDSQLPKDRFSAERLKGVDSTLKIQPAKLEDSAVYLCASSLQGESYNSPLHFGNGTRLTVT.

This clone was found once. This sequence joins TRBV6-5 and TRBJ2-7; D gene unclear. CDR1 is MNHEY and CDR2 is SVGAGI in the germline V gene. Trimming took 0 bases from V and 3 from J, leaving 12 bases between them. The CDR3 runs to 15 residues. The CDR3 spells CASSYSRWQIYEQYF. The CDR3, as DNA: TGTGCCAGCAGTTACTCCCGATGGCAGATCTACGAGCAGTACTTC.

This chain connects TRBV6-4 to TRBJ2-5, with D perhaps matching TRBD2 (5 bases). Germline-derived CDR1 and CDR2 are MRHNA and SNTAGT. The germline V and J ends were trimmed by 6 bases and 2 bases, with 10 bases remaining between them. The CDR3 runs to 13 residues. This CDR3 reads CASSAPGQETQYF. CDR3 nucleotide sequence: TGTGCCAGCAGCGCACCGGGACAAGAGACCCAGTACTTC.

The chain carries TRBV11-2 and TRBJ1-2; the match to TRBD1 covers 7 bases. Germline trimming cut 5 bases from V and 6 bases from J; bases unmatched to any gene: 6. The CDR3 has 13 residues. Per germline, CDR1 SGHAT and CDR2 FQNNGV. The CDR3 reads CASSPGTVNGYTF. CDR3 coding DNA: TGTGCCAGCAGCCCGGGGACAGTAAATGGCTACACCTTC. The entire variable domain, with the rest obtained from reference TRBV11-2 and TRBJ1-2, is as follows: EAGVAQSPRYKIIEKRQSVAFWCNPISGHATLYWYQQILGQGPKLLIQFQNNGVVDDSQLPKDRFSAERLKGVDSTLKIQPAKLEDSAVYLCASSPGTVNGYTFGSGTRLTVV.

This chain links TRBV29-1 with TRBJ2-3; 9 bases agree with TRBD2. The CDR3 totals 14 residues. Looked up from germline, CDR1 is SQVTM and CDR2 is ANQGSEA. After removal of 1 base from V and 6 bases from J, the junction contained 5 bases not matched to a gene. This CDR3 reads CSVEVSGRADTQYF. CDR3 bases: TGCAGCGTTGAAGTTAGCGGGAGAGCGGATACGCAGTATTTT.

This clone was counted between two and nine times. The chain links TRBV12-3 or TRBV12-4 to TRBJ2-3; D unresolved. The CDR3 runs 13 residues. Trimming removed 6 bases from V and 3 bases from J, with 10 bases in between. The CDR3 DNA follows: TGTGCCAGCAGCTCCGTCGTTACAGATACGCAGTATTTT. This encodes CASSSVVTDTQYF.

The CDR3 loop is CASSDRDRANSPLHF. In DNA, the CDR3 is TGTGCCAGCAGCGACCGGGACAGGGCCAATTCACCCCTCCACTTT. This chain joins TRBV7-9 and TRBJ1-6, with TRBD1 identical over 9 bases. The V segment lost 5 bases and the J segment 7 bases; nucleotides outside the gene matches: 6. Germline-derived CDR1 and CDR2 are SEHNR and FQNEAQ (reference sequence). The CDR3 contains 15 residues. Based on the CDR3 plus reference TRBV7-9 and TRBJ1-6, the full variable domain is DTGVSQNPRHKITKRGQNVTFRCDPISEHNRLYWYRQTLGQGPEFLTYFQNEAQLEKSRLLSDRFSAERPKGSFSTLEIQRTEQGDSAMYLCASSDRDRANSPLHFGNGTRLTVT.

The J gene is TRBJ2-5, the V gene TRBV11-2, with 7 bases identical to TRBD2. Trimming cost V 6 bases and J 4 bases; bases outside gene matches: 5. Germline values: CDR1 SGHAT, CDR2 FQNNGV. The CDR3 length is 13 residues. The CDR3 DNA reads TGTGCCAGCAGTTACGGGGGGACAGAGACCCAGTACTTC. Translating gives CASSYGGTETQYF.

J is TRBJ1-5 and V is TRBV5-4, with TRBD1 as a possible D gene (5 bases). This CDR3 is 15 amino acids long. The germline CDR1 and CDR2 sequences are SGHNT and YYREEE (reference sequence). The V end lost 0 bases, the J end lost 3 bases, and 10 bases lay between the germline ends. The CDR3 sequence is CASSLGGRANQPQHF. CDR3 sequence (DNA): TGTGCCAGCAGCTTGGGGGGCAGGGCCAATCAGCCCCAGCATTTT.

The chain combines TRBV19 with TRBJ2-7; TRBD2 matches at 7 bases. Germline assignment: CDR1 LNHDA and CDR2 SQIVND (reference sequence). V shed 5 bases, J shed 2 bases, and the junction held 15 bases outside the gene matches. The length of the CDR3 is 17 residues. The CDR3 loop reads CASSEMGGGHSPYEQYF. CDR3 DNA sequence: TGTGCCAGTAGTGAAATGGGGGGAGGGCATAGCCCCTACGAGCAGTACTTC.

The J gene is TRBJ2-7, the V gene TRBV6-5; 9 bases fit TRBD1. Germline CDR1 and CDR2: MNHEY and SVGAGI. CDR3 size: 16 residues. Trimming cost V 0 bases and J 2 bases; bases outside gene matches: 5. This CDR3 reads CASSYSRGTGPYEQYF. The DNA of the CDR3 is TGTGCCAGCAGTTACTCGCGTGGGACAGGGCCCTACGAGCAGTACTTC.

V usage is TRBV6-1 and J usage is TRBJ1-1; D call uncertain. Germline V gene sequence: CDR1 MNHNS, CDR2 SASEGT. The CDR3 loop spans 15 amino acids. Deletions cut 2 bases from V and 5 bases from J, with 15 bases between. CDR3 loop: CASSEPRPGRTEAFF. CDR3 nucleotide sequence: TGTGCCAGCAGTGAACCGCGCCCGGGGAGGACTGAAGCTTTCTTT.

The chain carries TRBV5-1 and TRBJ2-7; D might be TRBD1 (6 bases). The germline V and J ends were trimmed by 5 bases and 0 bases, with 12 bases remaining between them. The CDR3 consists of 14 residues. Germline CDR1 is SGHRS and CDR2 is YFSETQ. CDR3 residues: CASRPRTDSYEQYF. DNA for the CDR3: TGCGCCAGCAGACCCAGGACAGACTCCTACGAGCAGTACTTC.

CDR3 region: CATSDLAGFYTF. The CDR3 nucleotides are TGTGCCACCAGTGATTTGGCAGGGTTCTACACCTTC. The chain has TRBV24-1 and TRBJ1-2, with D possibly being TRBD1 (5 bases). The CDR3 spans 12 residues. Trimming removed 0 bases at V and 10 bases at J, with 8 bases between. CDR1 is KGHDR and CDR2 is SFDVKD in the germline V gene.

The chain has TRBV9 and TRBJ2-2, with TRBD1 as a possible D gene (5 bases). Per the germline V gene, CDR1 is SGDLS and CDR2 is YYNGEE. V was pared by 0 bases and J by 2 bases, with 14 bases between. The CDR3 runs to 17 residues. The CDR3 loop is CASSVAAIRTNTGELFF. For the CDR3, the DNA is TGTGCCAGCAGCGTAGCGGCCATTCGGACAAACACCGGGGAGCTGTTTTTT.

This clone was observed once. The V call is TRBV4-3, the J call TRBJ2-5, with 11 bases fitting TRBD2. CDR1 and CDR2 from the germline V gene are LGHNA and YSLEER. This CDR3 spans 15 amino acids. After removal of 6 bases from V and 4 bases from J, the junction contained 7 bases not matched to a gene. This chain's CDR3 is CASSPLAGGRETQYF. The CDR3 DNA reads as TGCGCCAGCAGTCCATTAGCGGGGGGGCGAGAGACCCAGTACTTC.

This clone was counted only a few times. The V and J genes are TRBV19 and TRBJ1-5, with TRBD1 matching over 7 bases. This CDR3 has 19 amino acids. CDR1 and CDR2 (germline): LNHDA, SQIVND (reference sequence). With V trimmed by 0 bases and J by 2 bases, 13 bases remained unmatched. CDR3 sequence reads: CASSIDRGQFVWGNQPQHF. In DNA form, the CDR3 reads TGTGCCAGTAGTATAGATCGGGGACAGTTCGTCTGGGGCAATCAGCCCCAGCATTTT.

The chain uses TRBV3-1 (or the pseudogene TRBV3-2) and TRBJ2-2; possibly TRBD2 for D (7 bases). Germline V CDR1 and CDR2: LGHDT, YNNKEL (reference sequence). V was shortened by 4 bases and J by 5 bases, with 20 bases between the two germline ends. CDR3 length equals 17 residues. The CDR3 loop is CASSLRGSGGFTGELFF. CDR3 coding DNA: TGTGCCAGCAGCCTCAGGGGCTCGGGAGGTTTTACCGGGGAGCTGTTTTTT.

The sample holds a few counts of this clone. The CDR3 bases are TGTGCCAGCAGCCGTGACAGCCCCTCAGATAATTCACCCCTCCACTTT. This sequence encodes CASSRDSPSDNSPLHF. The rearrangement joins TRBV7-9 to TRBJ1-6; possible D gene TRBD1, 5 bases. Germline CDR1 and CDR2: SEHNR and FQNEAQ (reference sequence). The length of the CDR3 is 16 residues. Trimming pared 5 bases from V and 5 bases from J, leaving 16 bases between.

CDR3 DNA: TGTGCCAGCAGCCAAGTATCAGGGGGCAATCAGCCCCAGCATTTT. Translated, it gives CASSQVSGGNQPQHF. This chain joins TRBV4-2 and TRBJ1-5, with a weak D call TRBD1 (6 bases). V lost 1 base and J 2 bases, leaving 9 bases between the germline ends. In germline, CDR1 is LGHNA, CDR2 YNFKEQ. CDR3 size: 15 residues.